The 22 T cell receptor beta chains presented below share a single source sample, sequenced in a study of T cells and Merkel cell carcinoma outcomes. TCRdb's copy holds only in-frame clones and misses some; the assay was immunoSEQ multiplex PCR. The data hold 4,000 to 5,000 clones, with over 90% observed a single time. Sequencing was done on a sample of tumor tissue from Merkel cell carcinoma. These receptors all come from a human donor with Merkel cell carcinoma.

This sequence joins TRBV6-5 and TRBJ1-4; weak D call: TRBD1 (5 bases). This CDR3 is 15 amino acids long. V was cut by 5 bases and J by 2 bases, with 12 bases left in between. Germline CDR1 reads MNHEY; CDR2 reads SVGAGI. The CDR3 reads CASSPVGETNEKLFF. CDR3 DNA: TGTGCCAGCAGTCCCGTGGGGGAGACTAATGAAAAACTGTTTTTT.

J is TRBJ2-1 and V is TRBV9; D is undetermined. The CDR3 runs 16 residues. V was trimmed by 0 bases and J by 2 bases, leaving 12 bases between them. Germline V gene data show CDR1 as SGDLS and CDR2 as YYNGEE. The CDR3 nucleotides are TGTGCCAGCAGCGTAGCGACTCCCGGACCCTACAATGAGCAGTTCTTC. Translating it yields CASSVATPGPYNEQFF.

The gene calls are TRBV7-8 and TRBJ2-1; D is unclear. Per the germline V gene, CDR1 is SGHVS and CDR2 is FQNEAQ. The germline V and J ends were trimmed by 0 bases and 8 bases, with 5 bases remaining between them. This CDR3 is built from 12 residues. This CDR3 reads CASSLAPHEQFF. DNA for the CDR3: TGTGCCAGCAGCTTAGCGCCACATGAGCAGTTCTTC.

V gene TRBV9 combines with J gene TRBJ1-2, with 10 bases aligning to TRBD1. CDR1 and CDR2 (germline): SGDLS, YYNGEE. This CDR3 has 14 amino acids. Unmatched junction bases numbered 1, after V lost 2 bases and J lost 3 bases. The CDR3, as DNA: TGTGCCAGCAGCGTTGGGACAGGGGACTATGGCTACACCTTC. Encoded protein: CASSVGTGDYGYTF.

Here the CDR3 DNA reads TGTGCCAGCAGTTCGTCCCAACCTGACCACAGGGGTTCGGGCAATCAGCCCCAGCATTTT. Amino acid sequence: CASSSSQPDHRGSGNQPQHF. The chain recombines TRBV28 with TRBJ1-5; the match to TRBD1 covers 7 bases. Germline CDR1 is MDHEN and CDR2 is SYDVKM. V lost 4 bases and J lost 2; bases outside the gene matches: 20. The CDR3 contains 20 residues.

The chain joins TRBV6-5 to TRBJ2-2; TRBD2 matches at 10 bases. Germline V gene sequence: CDR1 MNHEY, CDR2 SVGAGI. CDR3 length equals 15 residues. V lost 6 bases to trimming and J lost 5 bases; unmatched junction nucleotides: 6. The CDR3 region is CASRRTSGRTGELFF. The DNA of the CDR3 is TGTGCCAGCAGAAGGACTAGCGGAAGGACCGGGGAGCTGTTTTTT.

The chain employs TRBV10-3 and TRBJ1-2; TRBD1 matches at 10 bases. This CDR3 contains 13 residues. Germline CDR1 and CDR2: ENHRY and SYGVKD. After removal of 6 bases from V and 4 bases from J, the junction contained 2 bases not matched to a gene. The CDR3: CAISRDRGYGYTF. The CDR3 bases are TGTGCCATCAGCCGGGACAGGGGCTATGGCTACACCTTC.

The chain has TRBV5-1 and TRBJ1-4; tentatively, D is TRBD1 (6 bases). Germline-derived CDR1 and CDR2 are SGHRS and YFSETQ. The CDR3 length is 14 residues. Trimming removed 3 bases at V and 3 bases at J, with 9 bases between. For the CDR3, the DNA is TGCGCCAGCAGCTGGGGGGCTCCTAATGAAAAACTGTTTTTT. Residues: CASSWGAPNEKLFF.

This clone has a single count. CDR3 DNA: TGTGCCAGCCGCCCGGGGGGCCTGAACACTGAAGCTTTCTTT. It specifies CASRPGGLNTEAFF. The chain links TRBV9 to TRBJ1-1; D is perhaps TRBD1 (6 bases). This CDR3 is built from 14 residues. CDR1 is SGDLS, CDR2 YYNGEE, per germline. With 7 bases removed from V and 0 bases from J, the gap between germline ends came to 13 bases.

The rearrangement links TRBV27 to TRBJ2-3; 12 bases match TRBD2. Germline assignment: CDR1 MNHEY and CDR2 SMNVEV (reference sequence). J lost 2 bases, V lost 5 bases, and 5 bases had no gene match. This CDR3 comprises 16 residues. The chain's CDR3 is CASSTRTSGVTDTQYF. The CDR3 nucleotides read TGTGCCAGCAGTACCCGGACTAGCGGGGTCACAGATACGCAGTATTTT.

In DNA form, the CDR3 reads TGTGCCAGCTCGGACTTGGACACTGAAGCTTTCTTT. Translating gives CASSDLDTEAFF. J is TRBJ1-1 and V is TRBV7-9; no clear D. Trimming removed 8 bases at V and 3 bases at J, with 10 bases between. Germline V CDR1 and CDR2: SEHNR, FQNEAQ (reference sequence). The CDR3 runs to 12 residues.

This chain uses TRBV6-5 with TRBJ2-3; D gene ambiguous. The germline gives CDR1 MNHEY, CDR2 SVGAGI. The CDR3 is made up of 13 amino acids. Trimming took 2 bases from V and 5 from J, leaving 8 bases between them. In DNA form, the CDR3 reads TGTGCCAGCAGTTACACGTCCCGAGATACGCAGTATTTT. It encodes CASSYTSRDTQYF.

V usage is TRBV7-2 and J usage is TRBJ2-1; tentative D call: TRBD1 (5 bases). Germline V gene lookup returns CDR1 SGHTA and CDR2 FQGNSA. The germline V and J ends were trimmed by 5 bases and 6 bases, with 20 bases remaining between them. The CDR3 length is 16 residues. CDR3 loop: CASSPAPGNRGNEQFF. The DNA for the CDR3 is TGTGCCAGCAGCCCCGCCCCAGGGAATAGAGGCAATGAGCAGTTCTTC. Drawing the rest from reference TRBV7-2 and TRBJ2-1, the complete variable domain is GAGVSQSPSNKVTEKGKDVELRCDPISGHTALYWYRQSLGQGLEFLIYFQGNSAPDKSGLPSDRFSAERTGGSVSTLTIQRTQQEDSAVYLCASSPAPGNRGNEQFFGPGTRLTVL.

The chain carries TRBV5-4 and TRBJ1-6, with D possibly matching TRBD1 (6 bases). The CDR3 has 13 residues. With 4 bases removed from V and 7 bases from J, the gap between germline ends came to 9 bases. Per germline, CDR1 SGHNT and CDR2 YYREEE (reference sequence). The CDR3 loop reads CASSPGQNSPLHF. The CDR3 bases are TGTGCCAGCAGCCCCGGACAGAATTCACCCCTCCACTTT. Variable domain in full (rest from reference TRBV5-4 and TRBJ1-6): ETGVTQSPTHLIKTRGQQVTLRCSSQSGHNTVSWYQQALGQGPQFIFQYYREEENGRGNFPPRFSGLQFPNYSSELNVNALELDDSALYLCASSPGQNSPLHFGNGTRLTVT.

This chain joins TRBV27 and TRBJ2-3; D is perhaps TRBD1 (6 bases). Germline CDR1 and CDR2: MNHEY and SMNVEV (reference sequence). Trimming removed 4 bases from V and 2 bases from J, with 16 bases in between. The CDR3 has 16 amino acids. CDR3 DNA sequence: TGTGCCAGCAGTTCTCTGGGGGCCCTAGCCACAGATACGCAGTATTTT. It specifies CASSSLGALATDTQYF.

This chain connects TRBV6-6 to TRBJ1-5, with unresolved D. Trimming stripped 0 bases from V and 4 bases from J, with 7 bases between. The germline CDR1 and CDR2 sequences are MNHNY and SVGAGI (reference sequence). This CDR3 has 14 residues. Here the CDR3 DNA reads TGTGCCAGCAGTTACTCATCGGGAAATCAGCCCCAGCATTTT. As protein: CASSYSSGNQPQHF.

The chain uses TRBV5-6 and TRBJ1-2; 11 nucleotides line up with TRBD1. J gave up 8 bases and V 6 bases, and 6 bases lay outside the gene matches. This CDR3 contains 13 residues. The germline gives CDR1 SGHDT, CDR2 YYEEEE. As DNA, the CDR3 is TGTGCCAGCACTAGGGGACAGGGGGGCGGCTACACCTTC. As protein: CASTRGQGGGYTF.

The CDR3 is CASSIGLVYTGELFF. For the CDR3, the DNA is TGTGCCAGCAGTATCGGACTAGTGTACACCGGGGAGCTGTTTTTT. The J gene is TRBJ2-2, the V gene TRBV6-5, with 7 bases identical to TRBD2. Losses at the gene ends were 5 bases for V and 3 bases for J; bases not matched to a gene: 6. In germline, CDR1 is MNHEY, CDR2 SVGAGI. The length of the CDR3 is 15 residues.

The V call is TRBV4-2, the J call TRBJ1-2; D unclear. Germline V gene lookup returns CDR1 LGHNA and CDR2 YNFKEQ. This CDR3 spans 14 amino acids. V was trimmed by 1 base and J by 0 bases, leaving 6 bases between them. DNA for the CDR3: TGTGCCAGCAGCCAAGGGGCCCCTAACTATGGCTACACCTTC. Protein: CASSQGAPNYGYTF.

The CDR3 spells CASRPNTGLAGLSSYEQYF. CDR3 bases: TGTGCCAGCAGGCCCAACACGGGACTAGCGGGGTTGAGCTCCTACGAGCAGTACTTC. V is TRBV2 and J is TRBJ2-7; 13 positions match TRBD2. After removal of 6 bases from V and 0 bases from J, the junction contained 14 bases not matched to a gene. The CDR3 covers 19 residues. CDR1 and CDR2 from the germline V gene are SNHLY and FYNNEI.

This chain connects TRBV5-1 to TRBJ2-4; D call uncertain. This CDR3 is built from 15 residues. The germline V and J ends were trimmed by 0 bases and 5 bases, with 12 bases remaining between them. Germline lookup yields CDR1 SGHRS and CDR2 YFSETQ. The CDR3 loop reads CASSLALGSENIQYF. DNA of the CDR3: TGCGCCAGCAGCTTGGCCTTGGGTTCCGAAAACATTCAGTACTTC. Complete variable domain (other parts from reference TRBV5-1 and TRBJ2-4): KAGVTQTPRYLIKTRGQQVTLSCSPISGHRSVSWYQQTPGQGLQFLFEYFSETQRNKGNFPGRFSGRQFSNSRSEMNVSTLELGDSALYLCASSLALGSENIQYFGAGTRLSVL.

The chain recombines TRBV5-4 with TRBJ1-2, with 9 nucleotides matching TRBD1. This CDR3 spans 15 amino acids. Germline V lookup: CDR1 SGHNT, CDR2 YYREEE (reference sequence). Trimming cost V 0 bases and J 4 bases; bases outside gene matches: 4. The CDR3 DNA is TGTGCCAGCAGCTTGGGGGACAGGGTCGGCTATGGCTACACCTTC. This codes for CASSLGDRVGYGYTF.